This T cell receptor beta chain was retrieved from a study of cytomegalovirus exposure and HLA in healthy donors. Trimming took off 6 bases at V and 1 base at J, with 12 bases between the two ends. CDR1 and CDR2 (germline): MDHEN, SYDVKM. There are 14 residues in the CDR3. It was with 60 Vbeta and 13 Jbeta primers that the PCR ran. Measured with immunoSEQ multiplex PCR; TCRdb has only the in-frame clones, and not every one. The sample consists of 150,000 or so clones, about 80% of them appearing once. The chain links TRBV28 to TRBJ1-2; maybe TRBD1 (6 bases). Sequencing was performed on PBMCs. This TCR was recovered from a woman aged 40 to 49 in good health and CMV-seronegative. The CDR3 loop is CASSPGQFNYGYTF. The CDR3 DNA is TGTGCCAGCAGCCCTGGACAGTTTAACTATGGCTACACCTTC.